This T cell receptor (beta chain) originates from a study of shared clonotypes between healthy human individuals. About the study: Each donor had three CD4 naive, three CD4 memory, two CD8 naive and one CD8 memory plate.

Details on this clone: What it binds is not known.

CD8 cells classed as naive were CD45RO-negative and positively selected for CCR7, excluding terminally differentiated effector memory CD45RA+ cells. Repertoires were generated with immunoSEQ multiplex PCR, while TCRdb's copy carries only in-frame clones and drops some. The sample comprises 800,000 or so clones, roughly 96% of which are singletons, and less than 0.25% rests with the top ten. CDR3 length equals 13 residues. In germline, CDR1 is SQVTM, CDR2 ANQGSEA. V lost 4 bases to trimming and J lost 4 bases; unmatched junction nucleotides: 3. Overall study results and limits: Memory subsets generally showed smaller estimated richness than naive subsets did. For naive CD4 cells, 4.5% to 6.5% of clonotypes were shared across a few donors.

The rearrangement joins TRBV29-1 to TRBJ2-2; TRBD2 aligns across 7 bases. The sequenced sample was naive CD8+ T cells sorted from blood. This receptor was obtained from a man in his thirties or forties in good health. The CDR3 region is CSVAAGSTGELFF. The CDR3 nucleotides read TGCAGCGTTGCAGCGGGGTCCACCGGGGAGCTGTTTTTT.